This TCR beta chain was captured by sequencing in a study of CD8+ T cells in alopecia areata. Study observations and caveats: Having one nonresponder leaves uncertain how baseline CD8+ expansion relates to response. Although TCR sharing was seen in mice, sharing across patients was less clear, possibly for HLA-related reasons.

Sequencing relied on a cDNA template that was reverse transcribed from extracted RNA. Clones were read by immunoSEQ multiplex PCR, and TCRdb kept only the in-frame ones, dropping some. The data show under 150,000 clones, with roughly four fifths seen just once and roughly 25% held by the top ten. Details on this clone: What it recognizes is unknown.

Trimming left V 8 bases short and J 3 bases short, with 13 bases between. From germline, CDR1 is SEHNR and CDR2 FQNEAQ (reference sequence). The CDR3 consists of 13 residues. The sample's treatment: oral pan-JAK inhibitor, 5-10 mg twice daily. Lesional scalp punch biopsies and peripheral blood were collected from alopecia areata patients. The chain has TRBV7-9 and TRBJ2-5; D is unclear. This receptor was obtained from a human donor with alopecia areata. Material: CD8+ T cells sorted from blood, obtained at week 4, from a patient treated with tofacitinib. The CDR3 DNA follows: TGTGCCAGCCGAGACCCCCTAAAAGAGACCCAGTACTTC. Residues: CASRDPLKETQYF.